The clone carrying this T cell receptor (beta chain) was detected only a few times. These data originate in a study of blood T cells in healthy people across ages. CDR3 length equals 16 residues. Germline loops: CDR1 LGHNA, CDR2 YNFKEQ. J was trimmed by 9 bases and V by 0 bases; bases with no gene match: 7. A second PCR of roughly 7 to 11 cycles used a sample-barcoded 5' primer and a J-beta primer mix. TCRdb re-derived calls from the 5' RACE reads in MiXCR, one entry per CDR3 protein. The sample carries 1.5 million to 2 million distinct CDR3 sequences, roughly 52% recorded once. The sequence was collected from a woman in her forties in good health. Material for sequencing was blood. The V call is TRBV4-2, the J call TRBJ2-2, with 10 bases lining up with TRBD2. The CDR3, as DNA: TGTGCCAGCAGCCAAGACCCAGCGGGGGGGGTCCGGGAGCTGTTTTTT. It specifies CASSQDPAGGVRELFF.